The rows below give T cell receptor beta chains drawn from one sample of a study of metastatic and nonmetastatic thyroid tumors. TCRdb redid the clone calls on the PCR reads using MiXCR. The repertoire holds more than 15,000 clones, 31% seen once, with over 9.5% in the top ten. Sequenced material: blood. The receptors were gathered from a female donor with papillary thyroid cancer or a benign thyroid nodule (not recorded which). Some clones in this sample may be carry-over from other donors' samples. Both conserved end residues are part of each CDR3. D genes are given only for firm matches. Clone size is not always given. Where it is, it says once, few, many or a class for expanded clones.

d_call	cdr3_length	j_call	clone_size	v_call	cdr3_aa	cdr3_nt
NA	13	TRBJ1-2	NA	TRBV4-2	CASSQDPRVGYTF	TGTGCCAGCAGCCAAGATCCCCGGGTCGGCTACACCTTC
TRBD1	15	TRBJ2-2	NA	TRBV20-1	CSAYGQDANTGELFF	TGCAGTGCCTATGGACAGGACGCGAACACGGGGGAGCTGTTTTTT
TRBD2	15	TRBJ2-1	few	TRBV19	CASSMTSGGAIEHFF	TGTGCCAGTAGTATGACTAGCGGGGGTGCTATCGAGCATTTCTTC
TRBD1	13	TRBJ1-2	medium-sized	TRBV7-8	CASSLGRGYGYTF	TGTGCCAGCAGCTTAGGCAGGGGGTATGGCTACACCTTC
TRBD1	14	TRBJ2-7	NA	TRBV25-1	CASSGTGGSYEQYF	TGTGCCAGCAGCGGGACAGGTGGGTCCTACGAGCAGTACTTC
TRBD2	16	TRBJ2-1	NA	TRBV10-2	CANSARGLGGTNEQFF	TGCGCCAACAGTGCACGGGGACTAGGGGGGACCAATGAGCAGTTCTTC
NA	13	TRBJ1-1	medium-sized	TRBV27	CASNQGGNTEAFF	TGTGCCAGCAATCAAGGGGGGAACACTGAAGCTTTCTTT
NA	15	TRBJ1-5	few	TRBV19	CASNTISGANQPQHF	TGTGCCAGTAACACCATCTCTGGGGCCAATCAGCCCCAGCATTTT
NA	15	TRBJ2-3	NA	TRBV11-2	CASSLVRAGTDTQYF	TGTGCCAGCAGCTTAGTTCGCGCAGGCACAGATACGCAGTATTTT
TRBD1	16	TRBJ2-6	NA	TRBV11-3	CASSTRQGYGANVLTF	TGTGCCAGCAGCACCAGACAGGGATACGGGGCCAACGTCCTGACTTTC
NA	13	TRBJ1-1	many	TRBV4-3	CASSQQTDTEAFF	TGCGCCAGCAGCCAACAAACAGACACTGAAGCTTTCTTT
NA	16	TRBJ2-5	NA	TRBV27	CASRRINWTYQETQYF	TGTGCCAGCAGACGAATCAACTGGACATACCAAGAGACCCAGTACTTC